The clone carrying this TCR beta chain was observed a few times. The antigen is undetermined. This sample stems from a study of response to subunit inactivated influenza vaccine. Findings and limits, study-wide: The study's authors posited that every seasonal influenza vaccination enlists few new T cells.

TCRdb ran MiXCR on the RT-PCR reads and lists one entry per CDR3 protein. The table records roughly 650,000 distinct CDR3 sequences, about 15% of them present only once. The CDR3 consists of 14 residues. V trimming: 5 bases; J trimming: 12 bases; junction bases outside the gene matches: 11. The germline V gene encodes CDR1 SEHNR and CDR2 FQNEAQ (reference sequence). Sequencing used PBMCs from blood, obtained less than 15 days before vaccination. V usage is TRBV7-9 and J usage is TRBJ2-4, with 9 bases fitting TRBD1. The TCR sequence derives from a man aged 50 to 60 who received an inactivated influenza vaccine. CDR3: CASSEDSGTGPQYF. The DNA of the CDR3 is TGTGCCAGCAGCGAAGATTCCGGGACAGGGCCTCAGTACTTC.